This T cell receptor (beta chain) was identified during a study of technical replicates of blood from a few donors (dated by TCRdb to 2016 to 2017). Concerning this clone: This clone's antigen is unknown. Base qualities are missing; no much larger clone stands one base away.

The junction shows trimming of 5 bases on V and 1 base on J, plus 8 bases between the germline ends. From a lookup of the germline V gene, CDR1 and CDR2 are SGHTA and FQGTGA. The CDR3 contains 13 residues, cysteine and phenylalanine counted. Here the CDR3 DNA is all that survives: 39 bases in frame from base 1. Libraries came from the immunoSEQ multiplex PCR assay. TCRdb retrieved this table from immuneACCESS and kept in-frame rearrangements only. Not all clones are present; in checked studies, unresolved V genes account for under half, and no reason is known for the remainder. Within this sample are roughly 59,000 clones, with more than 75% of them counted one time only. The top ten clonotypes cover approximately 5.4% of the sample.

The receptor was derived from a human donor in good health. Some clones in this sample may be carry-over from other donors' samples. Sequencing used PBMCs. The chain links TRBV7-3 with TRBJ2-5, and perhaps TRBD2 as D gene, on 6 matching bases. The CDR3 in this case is CASSRSGQETQYF. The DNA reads TGTGCCAGCAGCCGTAGCGGCCAAGAGACCCAGTACTTC. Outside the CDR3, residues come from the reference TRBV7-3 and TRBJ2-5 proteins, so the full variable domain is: GAGVSQTPSNKVTEKGKYVELRCDPISGHTALYWYRQSLGQGPEFLIYFQGTGAADDSGLPNDRFFAVRPEGSVSTLKIQRTERGDSAVYLCASSRSGQETQYFGPGTRLLVL.